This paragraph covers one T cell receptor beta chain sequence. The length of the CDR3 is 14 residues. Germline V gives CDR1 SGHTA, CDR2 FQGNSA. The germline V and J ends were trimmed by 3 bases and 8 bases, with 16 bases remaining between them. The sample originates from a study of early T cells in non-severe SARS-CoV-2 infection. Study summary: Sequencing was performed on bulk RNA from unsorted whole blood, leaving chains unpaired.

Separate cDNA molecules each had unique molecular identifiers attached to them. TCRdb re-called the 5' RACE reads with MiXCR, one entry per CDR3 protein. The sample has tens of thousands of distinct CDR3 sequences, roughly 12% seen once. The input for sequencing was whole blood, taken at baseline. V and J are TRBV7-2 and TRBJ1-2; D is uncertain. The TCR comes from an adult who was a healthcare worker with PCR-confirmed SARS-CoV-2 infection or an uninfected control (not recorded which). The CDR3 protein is CASSFPGPARGYTF. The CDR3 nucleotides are TGTGCCAGCAGCTTCCCCGGCCCTGCAAGAGGCTACACCTTC.